A selection of T cell receptor beta chains follows, all from one sample in a study of blood T cell repertoires in COVID-19. Assay used: immunoSEQ multiplex PCR; TCRdb lists only in-frame clones, some missing. The table includes about 220,000 clones, 80% to 90% detected once. The sample comprised peripheral blood. Source of these receptors: a man aged 40-50 years who had recovered from COVID-19. Each CDR3 is given without its conserved first and last residue. Rows may omit the clone size; those that give it use once, few, many or a size class.

NA	TRBV3-1/TRBV3-2	TRBJ1-2	ASSLGTANYGYT
NA	TRBV4-1	TRBJ2-7	ASSRTPLFEDEQY
NA	TRBV7-2	TRBJ2-7	ASRGSGASYEQY
NA	TRBV6-5	TRBJ1-1	ASSFLDRDGNTEAF
NA	TRBV7-2	TRBJ1-2	ASSPVPPDRGVYGYT
NA	TRBV24-1	TRBJ2-1	ATSVRERDEQF
NA	TRBV10-1	TRBJ1-1	ASSELCKAF
NA	TRBV7-8	TRBJ1-1	ASSLPGQGVGAF
NA	TRBV5-1	TRBJ2-7	ASRGQGSSYEQY
NA	TRBV27	TRBJ2-3	ASYASGTSTDTQY
NA	TRBV2	TRBJ2-1	ASSQGLGSWDEQF
NA	TRBV28	TRBJ2-5	ASSLPQSQETQY
few	TRBV7-9	TRBJ1-1	ASSPKRDDLSF
NA	TRBV19	TRBJ2-3	ASSTELAFFTDTQY
NA	TRBV7-9	TRBJ2-3	ASSLLAGTDTQY
NA	TRBV14	TRBJ1-2	ASFVPDRVDHRTNYGYT
NA	TRBV7-7	TRBJ1-3	ASSSSIGNTIY
NA	TRBV2	TRBJ2-7	ASSRGQGASEQY
NA	TRBV30	TRBJ2-7	AWALAGALNEQY
NA	TRBV5-4	TRBJ1-2	ASSSRDRGNYGYT
NA	TRBV6-5	TRBJ2-1	ASTPRGRAFNEQF
few	TRBV3-1/TRBV3-2	TRBJ2-2	ASSRTSGNTGELF
NA	TRBV19	TRBJ1-2	ASSSRQVEDYGYT
NA	TRBV7-2	TRBJ1-4	ASSRGDRDGEKLF
NA	TRBV19	TRBJ1-1	ASFHRRGNTEAF
many	TRBV11-3	TRBJ1-3	ASSLETSDGSGNTIY
NA	TRBV5-1	TRBJ2-3	ASTITGRTDTQY
NA	TRBV5-1	TRBJ2-1	ASSLMMAENEQF
NA	TRBV19	TRBJ1-2	ASSPQGASSGSYT
NA	TRBV27	TRBJ1-1	ASSQGAGEAF
NA	TRBV7-2	TRBJ2-1	ASSSWTSLEQF
NA	TRBV7-2	TRBJ2-1	ASSSGQGSYNEQF
NA	TRBV5-6	TRBJ2-7	ASSLAPGQGPGEQY
NA	TRBV5-1	TRBJ1-2	ASSLVQGTGGYT
NA	TRBV6-2/TRBV6-3	TRBJ2-1	ASSPTSGRDEQF
NA	TRBV25-1	TRBJ1-2	ASLTYYGYT
NA	TRBV6-5	TRBJ1-2	ASSPRGGNYGYT
NA	TRBV2	TRBJ1-6	ASSADRGSNSPLH
NA	TRBV10-3	TRBJ1-3	AILASRSSGNTIY
NA	TRBV30	TRBJ2-1	AWSVGSGGENEQF
NA	TRBV13	TRBJ2-5	ASSLGLAGAQETQY